This is a list of T cell receptor beta chains from one sample in a study of blood T cell repertoires in COVID-19. The protocol was immunoSEQ multiplex PCR, while the TCRdb copy is restricted to in-frame clones and leaves out a portion. The sample lists about 230,000 clones, approximately 84% occurring once. The sample comprised peripheral blood. These receptors came from a man aged 45-65 years with active or convalescent COVID-19. Each CDR3 is given with its conserved first and last residue. D genes are given only for firm matches. The size entry is marked missing in some rows and otherwise reads once, few, many or a size class.

NA,NA,TRBV28,TRBJ1-2,TGTGCCAGCAGTACAGACCCCTATGGCTACACCTTC,CASSTDPYGYTF
NA,NA,TRBV7-2,TRBJ1-1,TGTGCCAGCAGCTTTAAGGGGCAAGGTACTGAAGCTTTCTTT,CASSFKGQGTEAFF
NA,NA,TRBV5-1,TRBJ2-5,TGCGCCAGCAGCTTGGCCGGAGTCCACCAAGAGACCCAGTACTTC,CASSLAGVHQETQYF
TRBD1,NA,TRBV4-1,TRBJ2-7,TGCGCCAGCAGCCAAGTCGGGACAGTCGAGCAGTACTTC,CASSQVGTVEQYF
TRBD1,once,TRBV2,TRBJ2-1,TGTGCCAGCAGTGTCAGTCCAGGGGGACCCTACAATGAGCAGTTCTTC,CASSVSPGGPYNEQFF
TRBD1,NA,TRBV7-8,TRBJ2-1,TGTGCCAGCAGCCCCGGGACAGGAGGCTACAATGAGCAGTTCTTC,CASSPGTGGYNEQFF
NA,NA,TRBV6-6,TRBJ1-2,TGTGCCAGCAGTTACTCGGGGCTAGAAGTATCGGGCTACACCTTC,CASSYSGLEVSGYTF
NA,NA,TRBV19,TRBJ1-6,TGTGCCAGTAGGAGAGGGGGGGATTCACCCCTCCACTTT,CASRRGGDSPLHF
TRBD2,few,TRBV5-1,TRBJ2-7,TGCGCCAGCAGCCTTAGCGGGGGGGCCGGTAAATACGAGCAGTACTTC,CASSLSGGAGKYEQYF
NA,NA,TRBV11-3,TRBJ1-6,TGTGCCAGCAGCTTAGAACAGGGATCACCCCTCCACTTT,CASSLEQGSPLHF
TRBD1,NA,TRBV7-2,TRBJ1-5,TGTGCCAGCAGCCTGGGACAGGGCCGGGGCCAGCCCCAGCATTTT,CASSLGQGRGQPQHF
NA,NA,TRBV27,TRBJ1-6,TGTGCCAGCCGCAGAATGAATTCACCCCTCCACTTT,CASRRMNSPLHF
TRBD1,NA,TRBV27,TRBJ2-2,TGTGCCAGCAGTTTTCGGCAGGGGGCGGGCGGGGAGCTGTTTTTT,CASSFRQGAGGELFF
TRBD2,NA,TRBV5-1,TRBJ2-1,TGCGCCAGCAGCTGGACCGGCGCGGGGGACCACAATGAGCAGTTCTTC,CASSWTGAGDHNEQFF
NA,NA,TRBV27,TRBJ2-5,TGTGCCAGCAGCCCCTCGGAGTTAGCGGCTCCCGAGACCCAGTACTTC,CASSPSELAAPETQYF
NA,NA,TRBV5-5,TRBJ2-7,TGTGCCAGCAGCGACAGGGACTTCCTAAAAACGGACTTC,CASSDRDFLKTDF
TRBD2,NA,TRBV7-3,TRBJ2-3,TGTGCCAGCAGCTCCCGCCGGGGGGATATAGATACGCAGTATTTT,CASSSRRGDIDTQYF
NA,NA,TRBV6-5,TRBJ2-2,TGTGCCAGCAGTTACTCGTTTCTCAACACCGGGGAGCTGTTTTTT,CASSYSFLNTGELFF
TRBD1,NA,TRBV15,TRBJ1-5,TGTGCCACCAGCGGGACAGGCTTCAATCAGCCCCAGCATTTT,CATSGTGFNQPQHF